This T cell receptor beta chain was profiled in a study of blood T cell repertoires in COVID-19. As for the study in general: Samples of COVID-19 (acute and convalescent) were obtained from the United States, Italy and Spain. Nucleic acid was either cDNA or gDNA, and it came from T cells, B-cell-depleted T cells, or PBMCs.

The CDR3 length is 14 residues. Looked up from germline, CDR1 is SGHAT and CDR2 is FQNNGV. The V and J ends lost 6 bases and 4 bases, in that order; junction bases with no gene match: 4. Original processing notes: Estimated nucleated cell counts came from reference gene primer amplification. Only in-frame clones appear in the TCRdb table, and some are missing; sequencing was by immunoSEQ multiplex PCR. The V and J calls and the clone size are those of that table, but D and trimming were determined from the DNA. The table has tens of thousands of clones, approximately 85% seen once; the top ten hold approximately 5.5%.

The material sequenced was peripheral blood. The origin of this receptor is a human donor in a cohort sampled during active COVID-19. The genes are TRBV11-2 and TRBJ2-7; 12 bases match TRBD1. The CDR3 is CASRGGQGAYEQYF. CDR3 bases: TGTGCCAGCAGGGGGGGACAGGGGGCTTACGAGCAGTACTTC.